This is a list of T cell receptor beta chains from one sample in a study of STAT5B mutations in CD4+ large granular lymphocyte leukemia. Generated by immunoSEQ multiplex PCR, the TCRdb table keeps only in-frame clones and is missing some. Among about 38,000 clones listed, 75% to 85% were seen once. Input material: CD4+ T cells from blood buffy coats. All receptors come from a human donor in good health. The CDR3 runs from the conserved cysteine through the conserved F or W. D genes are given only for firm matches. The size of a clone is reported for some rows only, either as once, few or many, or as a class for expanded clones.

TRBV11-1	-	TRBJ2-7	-	TGTGCCAGCAGCTTAGGGACGGAAAGCTCCTACGAGCAGTACTTC	CASSLGTESSYEQYF
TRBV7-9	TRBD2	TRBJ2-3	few	TGTGCCAGCAGCTTAGGCCACGGGGGGGGCACAGATACGCAGTATTTT	CASSLGHGGGTDTQYF
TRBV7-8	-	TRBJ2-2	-	TGTGCCAGCAGCTTAGGGACGGGAATGGCCACCGGGGAGCTGTTTTTT	CASSLGTGMATGELFF
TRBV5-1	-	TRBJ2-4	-	TGCGCCAGCAGCTTGGATGCAGGGGGGGCCAAAAACATTCAGTACTTC	CASSLDAGGAKNIQYF
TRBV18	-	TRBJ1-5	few	TGTGCCAGCTCACCACAGAGGAATCAGCCCCAGCATTTT	CASSPQRNQPQHF
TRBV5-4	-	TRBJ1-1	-	TGTGCCAGCAGCGTGCCTGTTTCTGGCACTGAAGCTTTCTTT	CASSVPVSGTEAFF
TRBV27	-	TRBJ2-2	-	TGTGCCAGCAAGTGGCAGCCGGCCGGGGAGCTGTTTTTT	CASKWQPAGELFF
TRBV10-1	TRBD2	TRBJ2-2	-	TGCGCCAGCAGTGAGTACCCTAGCGGGGGGTGGACCGGGGAGCTGTTTTTT	CASSEYPSGGWTGELFF
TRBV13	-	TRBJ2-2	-	TGTGCCAGCAGCTTATTGAAGCAGGGGGGAAACACCGGGGAGCTGTTTTTT	CASSLLKQGGNTGELFF
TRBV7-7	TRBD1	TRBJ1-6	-	TGTGCCAGCAGCAGGGACAGGCAGGGAGAGCTCCACTTT	CASSRDRQGELHF
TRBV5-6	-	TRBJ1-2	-	TGTGCCAGCAGCTTTGCGAGGGATGGCTACACCTTC	CASSFARDGYTF
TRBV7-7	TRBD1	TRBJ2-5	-	TGTGCCAGCAGCGAGGAGGGGTCGACAGGGGGCGCGAAGACCCAGTACTTC	CASSEEGSTGGAKTQYF
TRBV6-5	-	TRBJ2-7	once	TGTGCCAGCAGCTCGGGCCACTACGAGCAGTACTTC	CASSSGHYEQYF
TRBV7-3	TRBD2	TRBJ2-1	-	TGTGCCAGCAGCTACCGGACTAGCGGGCCCAATGAGCAGTTCTTC	CASSYRTSGPNEQFF
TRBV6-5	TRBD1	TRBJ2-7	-	TGTGCCAGCAGTCCGGGACAGGGGGAGGTCGAGCAGTACTTC	CASSPGQGEVEQYF
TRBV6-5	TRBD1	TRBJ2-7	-	TGTGCCAGCAGGAGTCCGGGACAGTCCTACGAGCAGTACTTC	CASRSPGQSYEQYF
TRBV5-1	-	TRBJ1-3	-	TGCGCCAGCAGCTTCGGGACTGCCGGAAACACCATATATTTT	CASSFGTAGNTIYF
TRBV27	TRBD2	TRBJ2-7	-	TGTGCCAGCAGTCCCTACTTGGGACTAGCGGGAGGTAGCTCCTACGAGCAGTACTTC	CASSPYLGLAGGSSYEQYF
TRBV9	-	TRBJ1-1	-	TGTGCCAGCAGCGTAGGGGACACTGAAGCTTTCTTT	CASSVGDTEAFF
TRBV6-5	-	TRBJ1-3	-	TGTGCCAGCAGTTACTCGAGCCCTAACTCTGGAAACACCATATATTTT	CASSYSSPNSGNTIYF
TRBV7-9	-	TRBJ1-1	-	TGTGCCAGCACCCCTTACGGCGGTCGGGCTGAAGCTTTCTTT	CASTPYGGRAEAFF
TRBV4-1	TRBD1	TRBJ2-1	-	TGCGCCAGCAGCCAATCCCCGGGACAGGGGCGAAATGAGCAGTTCTTC	CASSQSPGQGRNEQFF
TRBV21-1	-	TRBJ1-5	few	TGTGCCAGCAGCAAAGGTAGGCCCGAACAGCCCCAGCATTTT	CASSKGRPEQPQHF
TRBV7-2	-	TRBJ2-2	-	TGTGCCAGCAGCTTATGGGGTAGTGGCACCGGGGAGCTGTTTTTT	CASSLWGSGTGELFF
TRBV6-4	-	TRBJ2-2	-	TGTGCCAGCAGGGGGGACTTCTACACCGGGGAGCTGTTTTTT	CASRGDFYTGELFF